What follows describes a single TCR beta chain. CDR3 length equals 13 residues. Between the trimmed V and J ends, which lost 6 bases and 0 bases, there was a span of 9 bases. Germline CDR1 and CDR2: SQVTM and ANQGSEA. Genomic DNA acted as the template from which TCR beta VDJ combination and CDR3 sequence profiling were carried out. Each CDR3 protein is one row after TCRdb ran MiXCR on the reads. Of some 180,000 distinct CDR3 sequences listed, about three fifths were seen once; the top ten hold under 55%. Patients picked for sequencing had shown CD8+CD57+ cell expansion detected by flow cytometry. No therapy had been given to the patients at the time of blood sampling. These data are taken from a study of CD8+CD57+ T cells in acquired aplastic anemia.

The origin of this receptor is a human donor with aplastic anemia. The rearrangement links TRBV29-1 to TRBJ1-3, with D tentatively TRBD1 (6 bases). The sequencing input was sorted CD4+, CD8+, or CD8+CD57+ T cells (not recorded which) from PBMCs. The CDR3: CSVEQGSGNTIYF. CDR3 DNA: TGCAGCGTGGAACAGGGCTCTGGAAACACCATATATTTT.